These 17 T cell receptor beta chains were all obtained from the same sample, sequenced in a study of monozygotic twins with inflammatory bowel disease. Following a re-call of the 5' RACE reads, TCRdb has one entry per CDR3 protein and lacks DNA. The sample table includes some 330,000 distinct CDR3 sequences. The sequenced material came from blood. Receptor source: a human donor with ulcerative colitis or Crohn's disease, or a healthy co-twin of an affected twin (not recorded which).

The V gene is TRBV7-9, the J gene TRBJ2-7; TCRdb's assignment of TRBD1 cannot be checked, as there is no DNA. Germline CDR1 reads SEHNR; CDR2 reads FQNEAQ (reference sequence). The CDR3 sequence is 13 residues long. The CDR3 here is CASSLTGSHEQYF.

The genes are TRBV24-1 and TRBJ2-3; the D gene TCRdb calls, TRBD1, cannot be checked with no DNA. The germline V gene encodes CDR1 KGHDR and CDR2 SFDVKD. This CDR3 spans 16 amino acids. The CDR3 sequence is CATSDPRGLRTDTQYF.

The chain carries TRBV20-1 and TRBJ1-5; TCRdb indicates TRBD1, and absent DNA this call remains unverified. This CDR3 region has 18 residues. Germline CDR1 is DFQATT and CDR2 is SNEGSKA (reference sequence). This CDR3 is CSATTYHMGGTGMQPQHF.

V usage is TRBV7-2 and J usage is TRBJ2-5; checking the TCRdb D call of TRBD2 is not possible without DNA. The CDR3 has 15 amino acids. Germline CDR1 and CDR2: SGHTA and FQGNSA. The CDR3 loop reads CASSRLAGEQETQYF. The complete variable domain, with remaining parts taken from reference TRBV7-2 and TRBJ2-5, reads GAGVSQSPSNKVTEKGKDVELRCDPISGHTALYWYRQSLGQGLEFLIYFQGNSAPDKSGLPSDRFSAERTGGSVSTLTIQRTQQEDSAVYLCASSRLAGEQETQYFGPGTRLLVL.

The V gene is TRBV29-1, the J gene TRBJ2-6; TCRdb indicates TRBD1, and absent DNA this call remains unverified. The germline gives CDR1 SQVTM, CDR2 ANQGSEA. This CDR3 spans 17 amino acids. Here the CDR3 reads CSASPAGRISGANVLTF.

This rearrangement joins TRBV3-1 to TRBJ2-5. This CDR3 is 14 amino acids long. Germline V gives CDR1 LGHDT, CDR2 YNNKEL (reference sequence). CDR3: CASSPSIGKETQYF.

The chain links TRBV5-1 to TRBJ2-5. The CDR3 runs to 13 residues. CDR1 is SGHRS, CDR2 YFSETQ, per germline. Here the CDR3 reads CASSESTQETQYF.

The V and J genes are TRBV7-9 and TRBJ2-1; TCRdb selects TRBD1, and the lack of DNA leaves this call unchecked. Germline CDR1 SEHNR, CDR2 FQNEAQ (reference sequence). The CDR3 totals 15 residues. CDR3 sequence: CASSDRDREFNEQFF.

The rearrangement links TRBV30 to TRBJ1-5. Germline CDR1 reads GTSNPN; CDR2 reads SVGIG (reference sequence). The CDR3 is 13 amino acids. Here the CDR3 reads CAWSVFIGQPQHF.

The chain links TRBV7-2 to TRBJ2-7; TCRdb names TRBD1, which stays unverified in the absence of DNA. Germline CDR1 and CDR2: SGHTA and FQGNSA. The CDR3 sequence is 14 residues long. This CDR3 reads CASSSGQGRTKQYF.

The chain has TRBV29-1 and TRBJ2-1; without DNA, the TCRdb call of TRBD2 cannot be checked. The CDR3 has 13 residues. In germline, CDR1 is SQVTM, CDR2 ANQGSEA. The CDR3 spells CSVDTQARVSQFF.

The chain couples TRBV7-2 to TRBJ2-3; the D call of TRBD2 rests on TCRdb alone, since no DNA is present to check it. Germline V lookup: CDR1 SGHTA, CDR2 FQGNSA. The CDR3 runs to 16 residues. The CDR3 sequence: CASSLALTSGGYTQYF.

V gene TRBV5-5 combines with J gene TRBJ2-5; TCRdb names TRBD2, which stays unverified in the absence of DNA. The CDR3 has 17 residues. Germline V gives CDR1 SGHKS, CDR2 YYEKEE (reference sequence). The CDR3 sequence is CASSPPTAGRLQETQYF.

The gene calls are TRBV19 and TRBJ1-1. Germline V gene lookup returns CDR1 LNHDA and CDR2 SQIVND (reference sequence). This CDR3 has 18 residues. This CDR3 is CASSTRGLRGATNTEAFF.

The chain combines TRBV6-2 or TRBV6-3 with TRBJ2-7; lacking DNA, the TRBD1 call made by TCRdb goes unchecked. This CDR3 has 15 residues. Germline CDR1 reads MNHEY; CDR2 reads SVGEGT. This CDR3 reads CASSYGGHGHYEQYF.

The chain employs TRBV14 and TRBJ2-7; TCRdb gives TRBD1 as the D gene, but with no DNA this cannot be confirmed. This CDR3 is 14 amino acids long. Germline values: CDR1 SGHDN, CDR2 FVKESK. CDR3 region: CASSQVQASYEQYF.

The rearrangement uses TRBV7-2 and TRBJ2-7. The CDR3 has 14 residues. Germline values: CDR1 SGHTA, CDR2 FQGNSA. This chain's CDR3 is CASSLSGTTYEQYF.